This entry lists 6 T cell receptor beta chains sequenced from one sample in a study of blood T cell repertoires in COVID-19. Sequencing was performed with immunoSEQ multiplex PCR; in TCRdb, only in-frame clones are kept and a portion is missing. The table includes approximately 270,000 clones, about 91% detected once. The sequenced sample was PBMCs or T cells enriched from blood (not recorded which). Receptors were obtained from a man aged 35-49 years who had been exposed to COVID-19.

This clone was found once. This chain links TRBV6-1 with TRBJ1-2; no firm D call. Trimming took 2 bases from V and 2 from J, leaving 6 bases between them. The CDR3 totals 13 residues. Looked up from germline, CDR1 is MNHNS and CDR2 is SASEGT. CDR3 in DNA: TGTGCCAGCAGTGAAAGTGAGAACTATGGCTACACCTTC. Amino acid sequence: CASSESENYGYTF.

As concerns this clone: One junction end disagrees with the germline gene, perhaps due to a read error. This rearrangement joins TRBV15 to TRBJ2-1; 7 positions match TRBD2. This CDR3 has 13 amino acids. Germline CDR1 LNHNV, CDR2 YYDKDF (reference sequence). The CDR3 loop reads CATSSGRGEEGLF. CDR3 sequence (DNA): TGTGCCACCAGCAGCGGTCGGGGGGAAGAAGGGCTCTTC.

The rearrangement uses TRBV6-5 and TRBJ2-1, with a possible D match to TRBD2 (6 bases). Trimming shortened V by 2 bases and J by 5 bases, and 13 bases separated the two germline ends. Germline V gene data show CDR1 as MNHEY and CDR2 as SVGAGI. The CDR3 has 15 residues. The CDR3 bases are TGTGCCAGCAGTTACAGCGGGCCGATAAACAATGAGCAGTTCTTC. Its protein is CASSYSGPINNEQFF.

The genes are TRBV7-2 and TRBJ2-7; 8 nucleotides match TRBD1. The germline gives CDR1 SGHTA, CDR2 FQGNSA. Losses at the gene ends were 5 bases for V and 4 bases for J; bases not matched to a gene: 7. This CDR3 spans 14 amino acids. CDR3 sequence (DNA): TGTGCCAGCAGCCCCGACAGGGGACTGTACGAGCAGTACTTC. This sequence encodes CASSPDRGLYEQYF. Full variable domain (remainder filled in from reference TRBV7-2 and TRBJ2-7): GAGVSQSPSNKVTEKGKDVELRCDPISGHTALYWYRQSLGQGLEFLIYFQGNSAPDKSGLPSDRFSAERTGGSVSTLTIQRTQQEDSAVYLCASSPDRGLYEQYFGPGTRLTVT.

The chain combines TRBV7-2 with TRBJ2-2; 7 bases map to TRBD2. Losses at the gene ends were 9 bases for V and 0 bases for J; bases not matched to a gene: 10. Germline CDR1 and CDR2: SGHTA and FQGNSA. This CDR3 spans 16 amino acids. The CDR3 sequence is CASNTWGGTNTGELFF. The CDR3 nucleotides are TGTGCCAGTAACACGTGGGGGGGAACGAACACCGGGGAGCTGTTTTTT.

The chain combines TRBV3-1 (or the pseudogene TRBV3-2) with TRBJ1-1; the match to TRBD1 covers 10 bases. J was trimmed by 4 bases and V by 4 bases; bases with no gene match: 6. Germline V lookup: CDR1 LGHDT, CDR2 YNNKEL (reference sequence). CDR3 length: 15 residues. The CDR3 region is CASSRAGTGVTEAFF. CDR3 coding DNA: TGTGCCAGCAGCCGGGCAGGGACAGGGGTCACTGAAGCTTTCTTT.